Presented here are 20 T cell receptor beta chains from one specimen sequenced in a study of T cells in Graves' hyperthyroidism and ophthalmopathy (dated by TCRdb to the late 2010s). Libraries were constructed by multiplex PCR. Sequencer: Illumina HiSeq 2000. Amplification of TCR beta CDR3 regions was carried out from RNA transcripts. The TCR CDR3 was subjected to a first round of RT-PCR using the HTBI primer set and the Qiagen OneStep RT-PCR kit. The raw public data were reprocessed by TCRdb itself: fastp quality trimming at Q25, MiXCR clonotype calling, in-frame beta chains only. Each entry merges the rows of one CDR3 protein and shows their most common DNA and genes. This sample has more than 500,000 distinct CDR3 sequences in its table, and 14% of those were observed once. The ten largest clones capture 11% to 15% of the sample. The sequenced material came from blood. These receptors were obtained from a woman aged 35 to 49 with Graves' hyperthyroidism.

This clonotype was counted a few times. V and J are TRBV20-1 and TRBJ1-2; TRBD1 is a possible D gene (6 bases). The germline CDR1 and CDR2 sequences are DFQATT and SNEGSKA (reference sequence). The CDR3 extends over 15 amino acids. V gave up 6 bases and J gave up 0 bases, with 17 bases separating them. CDR3 loop: CSALDRDTANYGYTF. Written as DNA, the CDR3 is TGCAGTGCGTTAGACCGGGACACAGCTAACTATGGCTACACCTTC.

The gene calls are TRBV5-1 and TRBJ2-1; 11 nucleotides line up with TRBD2. Germline trimming cut 6 bases from V and 6 bases from J; bases unmatched to any gene: 8. This CDR3 contains 15 residues. Per germline, CDR1 SGHRS and CDR2 YFSETQ. CDR3 DNA sequence: TGCGCCAGCACCCAAATAGCGGGAGGGGGCAATGAGCAGTTCTTC. It specifies CASTQIAGGGNEQFF.

The chain combines TRBV5-1 with TRBJ1-2; 8 nucleotides line up with TRBD1. This CDR3 spans 14 amino acids. After removal of 0 bases from V and 7 bases from J, the junction contained 5 bases not matched to a gene. Germline assignment: CDR1 SGHRS and CDR2 YFSETQ. The CDR3 sequence: CASSLAAGGGGYTF. DNA of the CDR3: TGCGCCAGCAGCTTGGCTGCAGGGGGCGGTGGCTACACCTTC.

This clonotype was counted between two and nine times. The genes are TRBV20-1 and TRBJ2-3, with D perhaps TRBD1 or TRBD2 (5 bases each). The V and J ends lost 3 bases and 2 bases respectively, with 18 bases between them. The CDR3 contains 16 residues. Germline V gene lookup returns CDR1 DFQATT and CDR2 SNEGSKA (reference sequence). Here the CDR3 reads CSASPRDPPPTDTQYF. Written as DNA, the CDR3 is TGCAGTGCTAGCCCCCGGGACCCTCCCCCCACAGATACGCAGTATTTT.

Ten or more counts support this clonotype. The chain links TRBV7-8 to TRBJ1-4; D possibly corresponds to TRBD1 (5 bases). The V end lost 5 bases, the J end lost 8 bases, and 18 bases lay between the germline ends. This CDR3 region has 15 residues. Germline CDR1 is SGHVS and CDR2 is FQNEAQ. CDR3 DNA sequence: TGTGCCAGCAGCACATCCGGGACCCAGTCGGAAAAACTGTTTTTT. Translated, it gives CASSTSGTQSEKLFF.

This clonotype occurred many times. The rearrangement joins TRBV28 to TRBJ1-2; 9 bases line up with TRBD1. Trimming cost V 5 bases and J 4 bases; bases outside gene matches: 8. Germline V CDR1 and CDR2: MDHEN, SYDVKM. The CDR3 runs 15 residues. The DNA of the CDR3 is TGTGCCAGCAGTGACCTACAGGGGGCCTTCTATGGCTACACCTTC. Encoded protein: CASSDLQGAFYGYTF.

This clonotype was picked up many times. The gene calls are TRBV7-3 and TRBJ2-3; D is undetermined. Trimming took 1 base from V and 2 from J, leaving 13 bases between them. The CDR3 loop spans 16 amino acids. Germline assignment: CDR1 SGHTA and CDR2 FQGTGA. For the CDR3, the DNA is TGTGCCAGCAGCTTAAACCCTGCCGTGGCCACAGATACGCAGTATTTT. This encodes CASSLNPAVATDTQYF.

At least ten counts were recorded for this clonotype. The chain recombines TRBV29-1 with TRBJ1-2, with TRBD1 matching over 10 bases. This CDR3 comprises 13 residues. J lost 5 bases, V lost 7 bases, and 7 bases had no gene match. Per the germline V gene, CDR1 is SQVTM and CDR2 is ANQGSEA. CDR3 sequence reads: CSGSGTGEYGYTF. The CDR3 nucleotides read TGCAGCGGGTCCGGGACAGGGGAGTATGGCTACACCTTC. The full variable domain, with the rest looked up from reference TRBV29-1 and TRBJ1-2, is SAVISQKPSRDICQRGTSLTIQCQVDSQVTMMFWYRQQPGQSLTLIATANQGSEATYESGFVIDKFPISRPNLTFSTLTVSNMSPEDSSIYLCSGSGTGEYGYTFGSGTRLTVV.

A few counts support this clonotype. The CDR3 is CASSSEPTPGQPQHF. CDR3 in DNA: TGTGCCAGCAGCTCCGAGCCTACCCCGGGTCAGCCCCAGCATTTT. The chain combines TRBV7-9 with TRBJ1-5; D ambiguous. The germline CDR1 and CDR2 sequences are SEHNR and FQNEAQ (reference sequence). V gave up 4 bases and J gave up 6 bases, with 16 bases separating them. CDR3 length: 15 amino acids.

This clonotype was seen more than once but under ten times. The chain is built from TRBV10-1 and TRBJ2-5; TRBD2 matches at 7 bases. Germline V gene sequence: CDR1 WNHNN, CDR2 SYGVQD (reference sequence). J was trimmed by 5 bases and V by 5 bases; bases with no gene match: 8. This CDR3 is built from 14 residues. CDR3 nucleotides: TGCGCCAGCAGTCCCGGGGGGACCGGGGAGACCCAGTACTTC. It specifies CASSPGGTGETQYF.

V and J are TRBV7-9 and TRBJ2-3; 8 nucleotides agree with TRBD2. This CDR3 region has 14 residues. Germline loops: CDR1 SEHNR, CDR2 FQNEAQ (reference sequence). V dropped 10 bases and J dropped 2; count of bases not matched to a gene: 8. The CDR3 loop reads CATQAGALTDTQYF. In DNA, the CDR3 is TGTGCCACACAAGCGGGAGCCCTCACAGATACGCAGTATTTT.

This clonotype was found once. The chain employs TRBV19 and TRBJ1-5, with 10 nucleotides matching TRBD1. This CDR3 is built from 14 residues. CDR1 and CDR2 from the germline V gene are LNHDA and SQIVND (reference sequence). Trimming cost V 6 bases and J 6 bases; bases outside gene matches: 5. The DNA of the CDR3 is TGTGCCAGTAGGGGACAGGGGAAAGGTCAGCCCCAGCATTTT. Translated, it gives CASRGQGKGQPQHF.

This clonotype was recorded many times. The chain is built from TRBV10-3 and TRBJ2-1, with 7 bases aligning to TRBD2. CDR1 is ENHRY and CDR2 is SYGVKD in the germline V gene. CDR3 length: 15 residues. Trimming cost V 0 bases and J 1 base; bases outside gene matches: 0. The CDR3 nucleotides read TGTGCCATCAGTGAGTCGGGGGGGTCCTACAATGAGCAGTTCTTC. Encoded protein: CAISESGGSYNEQFF.

In this sample, this clonotype turned up many times. The chain uses TRBV2 and TRBJ2-3; 15 bases are shared with TRBD2. The CDR3 length is 19 residues. In germline, CDR1 is SNHLY, CDR2 FYNNEI. The junction had 6 bases not matched to a gene; V was cut back by 2 bases and J by 0 bases. The CDR3 DNA reads TGTGCCAGCAGTGAACGGACTAGCGGGAGGGCCGGTAGCACAGATACGCAGTATTTT. Encoded protein: CASSERTSGRAGSTDTQYF.

This clonotype was seen ten or more times. This chain uses TRBV2 with TRBJ2-2; 15 nucleotides agree with TRBD2. From germline, CDR1 is SNHLY and CDR2 FYNNEI. The CDR3 loop spans 17 amino acids. J lost 0 bases, V lost 6 bases, and 2 bases had no gene match. This CDR3 reads CASSGLAGGSNTGELFF. The CDR3 DNA follows: TGTGCCAGCAGCGGACTAGCGGGAGGGTCGAACACCGGGGAGCTGTTTTTT.

This clonotype was counted ten times or more. The chain joins TRBV18 to TRBJ2-7, with D maybe TRBD2 (5 bases). The CDR3 sequence is 14 residues long. V was trimmed by 3 bases and J by 4 bases, leaving 13 bases between them. CDR1 and CDR2 (germline): KGHSH, LQKENI. The CDR3 coding sequence is TGTGCCAGCTCACCGGAGGCGATGGGTTACGAGCAGTACTTC. Amino acids: CASSPEAMGYEQYF.

This clonotype was observed at least ten times. The genes are TRBV20-1 and TRBJ2-1, with D perhaps matching TRBD2 (5 bases). V was shortened by 3 bases and J by 2 bases, with 11 bases between the two germline ends. Looked up from germline, CDR1 is DFQATT and CDR2 is SNEGSKA (reference sequence). This CDR3 spans 14 amino acids. This CDR3 reads CSASEGFTYNEQFF. The CDR3 coding sequence is TGCAGTGCTAGTGAGGGTTTTACCTACAATGAGCAGTTCTTC.

This clonotype was recorded many times. This chain joins TRBV7-9 and TRBJ2-2; 7 bases are shared with TRBD2. From germline, CDR1 is SEHNR and CDR2 FQNEAQ (reference sequence). The junction had 10 bases not matched to a gene; V was cut back by 5 bases and J by 4 bases. The CDR3 is made up of 16 amino acids. The DNA for the CDR3 is TGTGCCAGCAGCCCAGCGGGGTCCGGGGGCACCGGGGAGCTGTTTTTT. As protein: CASSPAGSGGTGELFF.

This clonotype was observed a handful of times. The chain combines TRBV29-1 with TRBJ2-1; D may correspond to TRBD1 or TRBD2 (5 bases each). The CDR3 consists of 13 residues. Germline V lookup: CDR1 SQVTM, CDR2 ANQGSEA. The CDR3 loop reads CSSGTSSYNEQFF. CDR3 DNA: TGCAGTTCCGGGACGAGCTCCTACAATGAGCAGTTCTTC.

In regard to this clonotype: A much larger clone lies a single base off, so this may be a read error. The chain links TRBV5-4 to TRBJ2-5, with 8 bases lining up with TRBD1. Germline CDR1 reads SGHNT; CDR2 reads YYREEE (reference sequence). This CDR3 is 15 amino acids long. In DNA form, the CDR3 reads TGTGCCGGCAGCGCATCGGACAGGGAGTTGGAGACCCAGTACTTC. Translation: CAGSASDRELETQYF. Drawing the rest from reference TRBV5-4 and TRBJ2-5, the complete variable domain is ETGVTQSPTHLIKTRGQQVTLRCSSQSGHNTVSWYQQALGQGPQFIFQYYREEENGRGNFPPRFSGLQFPNYSSELNVNALELDDSALYLCAGSASDRELETQYFGPGTRLLVL.